The clone carrying this TCR beta chain rates as medium-sized. Its target is unknown. CDR1 and CDR2 (germline): KGHSH, LQKENI. This CDR3 has 13 amino acids. The V gene lost 9 bases and the J gene lost 2 bases, with 11 bases spanning the gap. Isolated RNA was reverse transcribed into cDNA used as the sequencing template. Method: immunoSEQ multiplex PCR; TCRdb's copy keeps in-frame clones and lacks some. The table lists approximately 200,000 clones, about three fifths of them singletons. Sample treatment: oral pan-JAK inhibitor, 5-10 mg twice daily. The sample belongs to a study of CD8+ T cells in alopecia areata. Notes on the study in general: Tofacitinib delivered significant drops in scalp clonality and in expanded CD8+ clones among the top 100. In scalp and blood, many expanded lesional clones persisted during tofacitinib.

The chain links TRBV18 to TRBJ1-5; maybe TRBD1 (5 bases). Sequenced material: CD4+ T cells sorted from blood, taken at week 4, from a patient treated with tofacitinib. This sequence was found in a human donor with alopecia areata. CDR3 region: CASSEGRNQPQHF. The CDR3 DNA sequence: TGTGCCAGTAGCGAGGGGCGCAATCAGCCCCAGCATTTT.